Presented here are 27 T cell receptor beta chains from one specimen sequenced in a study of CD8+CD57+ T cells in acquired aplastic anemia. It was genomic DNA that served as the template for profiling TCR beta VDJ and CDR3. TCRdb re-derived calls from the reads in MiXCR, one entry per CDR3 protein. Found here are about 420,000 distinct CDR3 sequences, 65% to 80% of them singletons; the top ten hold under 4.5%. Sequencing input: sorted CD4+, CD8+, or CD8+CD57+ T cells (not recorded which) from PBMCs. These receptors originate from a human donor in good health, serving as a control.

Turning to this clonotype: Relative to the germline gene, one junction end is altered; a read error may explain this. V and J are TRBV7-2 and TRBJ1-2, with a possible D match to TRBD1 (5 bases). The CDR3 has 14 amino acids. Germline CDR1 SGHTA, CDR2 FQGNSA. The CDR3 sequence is CASSLLRAHEQYFF. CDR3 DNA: TGTGCCAGCAGCTTACTCAGGGCCCACGAGCAGTACTTCTTC.

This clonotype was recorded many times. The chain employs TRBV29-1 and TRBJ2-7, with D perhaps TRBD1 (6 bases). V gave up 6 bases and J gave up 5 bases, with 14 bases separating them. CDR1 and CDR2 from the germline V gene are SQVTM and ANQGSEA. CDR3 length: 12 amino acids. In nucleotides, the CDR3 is TGCAGCGTCTTACCAGGGGACCACGAGCAGTACTTC. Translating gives CSVLPGDHEQYF.

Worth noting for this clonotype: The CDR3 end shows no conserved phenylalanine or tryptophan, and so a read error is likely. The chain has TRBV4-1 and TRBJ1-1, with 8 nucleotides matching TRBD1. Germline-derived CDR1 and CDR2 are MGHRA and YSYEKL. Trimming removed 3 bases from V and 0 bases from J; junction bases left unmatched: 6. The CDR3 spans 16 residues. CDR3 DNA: TGCGCCAGCAGCCAGTTAAGCAGGGGGCTGAACACTGAAGCTTTCTCT. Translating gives CASSQLSRGLNTEAFS.

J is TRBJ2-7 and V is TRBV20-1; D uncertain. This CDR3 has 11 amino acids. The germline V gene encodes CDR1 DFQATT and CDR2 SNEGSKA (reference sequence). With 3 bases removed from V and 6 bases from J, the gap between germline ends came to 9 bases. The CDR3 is CSASVSSEQYF. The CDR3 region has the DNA TGCAGTGCTAGTGTCAGTTCCGAGCAGTACTTC.

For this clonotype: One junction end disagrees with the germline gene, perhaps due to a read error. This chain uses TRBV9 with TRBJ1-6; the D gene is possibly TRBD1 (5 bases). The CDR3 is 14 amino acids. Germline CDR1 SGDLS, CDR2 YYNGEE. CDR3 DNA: TGTGCCAGCAGTGTAGCAGGGCTAGGTTCCCGGCTCCACTTT. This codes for CASSVAGLGSRLHF.

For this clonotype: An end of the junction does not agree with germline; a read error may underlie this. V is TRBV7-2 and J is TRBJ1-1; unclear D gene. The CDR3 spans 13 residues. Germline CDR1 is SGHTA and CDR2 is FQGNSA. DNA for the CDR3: TGTGCCAGCAGCTTAGGCCCGAGCGCTGAGGCTTTCTTT. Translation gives CASSLGPSAEAFF. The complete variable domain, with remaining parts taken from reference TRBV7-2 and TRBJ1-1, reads GAGVSQSPSNKVTEKGKDVELRCDPISGHTALYWYRQSLGQGLEFLIYFQGNSAPDKSGLPSDRFSAERTGGSVSTLTIQRTQQEDSAVYLCASSLGPSAEAFFGQGTRLTVV.

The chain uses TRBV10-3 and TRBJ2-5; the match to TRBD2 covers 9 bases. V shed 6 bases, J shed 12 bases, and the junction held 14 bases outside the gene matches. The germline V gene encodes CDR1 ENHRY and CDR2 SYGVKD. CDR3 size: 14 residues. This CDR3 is CAIRAAGGAETEYF. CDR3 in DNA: TGTGCCATCAGGGCTGCGGGGGGGGCGGAGACAGAGTACTTC.

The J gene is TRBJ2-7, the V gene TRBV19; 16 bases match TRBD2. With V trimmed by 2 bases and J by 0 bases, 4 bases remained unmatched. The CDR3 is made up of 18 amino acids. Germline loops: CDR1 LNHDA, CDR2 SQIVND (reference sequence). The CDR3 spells CASSIRGLAGGSSYEQYF. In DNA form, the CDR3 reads TGTGCCAGTAGTATAAGGGGACTAGCGGGGGGGAGCTCCTACGAGCAGTACTTC.

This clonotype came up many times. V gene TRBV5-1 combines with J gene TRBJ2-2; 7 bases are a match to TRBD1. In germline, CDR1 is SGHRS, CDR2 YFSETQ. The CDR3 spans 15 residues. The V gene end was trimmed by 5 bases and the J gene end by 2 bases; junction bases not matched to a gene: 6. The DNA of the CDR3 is TGCGCCAGCAGGACCACAGGGGACAACACCGGGGAGCTGTTTTTT. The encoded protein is CASRTTGDNTGELFF.

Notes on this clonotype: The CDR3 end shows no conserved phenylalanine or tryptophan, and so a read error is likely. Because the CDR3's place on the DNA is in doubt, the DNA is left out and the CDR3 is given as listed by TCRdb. The chain's CDR3 is CASSAAGVNNEHS. V is TRBV7-3 and J is TRBJ1-5. The length of the CDR3 is 13 amino acids, counting both ends. Germline V gene data show CDR1 as SGHTA and CDR2 as FQGTGA.

This chain's CDR3 is CAISKSNEQFF. The CDR3 region has the DNA TGTGCCATCAGCAAGAGCAATGAGCAGTTCTTC. The chain recombines TRBV12-3 or TRBV12-4 with TRBJ2-1; D is undetermined. This CDR3 is 11 amino acids long. V lost 10 bases and J 6 bases, leaving 10 bases between the germline ends.

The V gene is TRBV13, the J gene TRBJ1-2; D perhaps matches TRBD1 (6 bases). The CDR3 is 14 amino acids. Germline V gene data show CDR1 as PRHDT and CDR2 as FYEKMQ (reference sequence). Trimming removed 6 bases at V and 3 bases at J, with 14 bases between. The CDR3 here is CASSLDREDYGYTF. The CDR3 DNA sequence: TGTGCCAGCAGTTTGGACAGAGAGGACTATGGCTACACCTTC. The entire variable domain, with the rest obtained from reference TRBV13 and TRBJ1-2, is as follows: AAGVIQSPRHLIKEKRETATLKCYPIPRHDTVYWYQQGPGQDPQFLISFYEKMQSDKGSIPDRFSAQQFSDYHSELNMSSLELGDSALYFCASSLDREDYGYTFGSGTRLTVV.

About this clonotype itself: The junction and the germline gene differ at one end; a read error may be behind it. The CDR3 region has the DNA TGTGCCAGCAGTGAATGGGGTCCCCCCGAGACCCAGTACTTC. This translates into CASSEWGPPETQYF. This chain uses TRBV10-3 with TRBJ2-5, with unresolved D. The germline V gene has CDR1 ENHRY and CDR2 SYGVKD. This CDR3 is 14 amino acids long.

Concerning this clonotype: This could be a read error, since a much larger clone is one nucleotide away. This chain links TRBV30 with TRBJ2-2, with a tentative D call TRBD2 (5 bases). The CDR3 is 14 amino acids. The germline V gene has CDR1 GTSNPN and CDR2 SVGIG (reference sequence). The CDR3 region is CAWTLTGLAGELLF. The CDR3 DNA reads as TGTGCCTGGACCTTGACCGGGCTAGCCGGGGAGCTGCTTTTT.

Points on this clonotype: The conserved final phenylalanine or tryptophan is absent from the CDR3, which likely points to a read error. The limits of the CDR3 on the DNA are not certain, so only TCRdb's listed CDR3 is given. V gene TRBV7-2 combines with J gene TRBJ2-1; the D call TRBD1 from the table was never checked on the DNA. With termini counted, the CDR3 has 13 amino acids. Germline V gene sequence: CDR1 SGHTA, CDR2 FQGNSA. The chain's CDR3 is CASSLVSGGGYGY.

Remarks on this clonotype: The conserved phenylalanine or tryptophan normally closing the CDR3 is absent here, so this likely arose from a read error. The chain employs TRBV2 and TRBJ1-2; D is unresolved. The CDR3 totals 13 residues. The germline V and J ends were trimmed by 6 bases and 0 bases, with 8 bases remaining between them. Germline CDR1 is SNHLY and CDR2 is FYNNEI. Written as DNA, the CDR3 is TGTGCCAGCAGCAGAAACGCTAACTATGGCTACACCTCC. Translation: CASSRNANYGYTS.

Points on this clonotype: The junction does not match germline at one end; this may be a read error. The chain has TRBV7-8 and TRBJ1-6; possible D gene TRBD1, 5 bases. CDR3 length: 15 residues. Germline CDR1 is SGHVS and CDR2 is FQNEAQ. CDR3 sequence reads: CASSSTGRSNSPHHF. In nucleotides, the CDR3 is TGTGCCAGCAGCTCAACAGGACGAAGTAATTCACCCCACCACTTT.

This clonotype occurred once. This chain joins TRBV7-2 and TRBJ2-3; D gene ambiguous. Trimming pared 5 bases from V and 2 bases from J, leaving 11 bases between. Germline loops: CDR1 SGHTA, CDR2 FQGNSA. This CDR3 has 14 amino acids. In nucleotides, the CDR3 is TGTGCCAGCAGCGGAGCCACGGCCACAGATACGCAGTATTTT. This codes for CASSGATATDTQYF. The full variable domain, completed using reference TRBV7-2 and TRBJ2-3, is GAGVSQSPSNKVTEKGKDVELRCDPISGHTALYWYRQSLGQGLEFLIYFQGNSAPDKSGLPSDRFSAERTGGSVSTLTIQRTQQEDSAVYLCASSGATATDTQYFGPGTRLTVL.

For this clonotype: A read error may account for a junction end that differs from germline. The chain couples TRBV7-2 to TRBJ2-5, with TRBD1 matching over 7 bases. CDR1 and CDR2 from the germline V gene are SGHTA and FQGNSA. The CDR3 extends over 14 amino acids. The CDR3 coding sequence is TGTGCCAGCAGCTTAGCAGGGGGCTACGAGCAGTACTTCTTC. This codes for CASSLAGGYEQYFF. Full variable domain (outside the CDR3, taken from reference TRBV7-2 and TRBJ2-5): GAGVSQSPSNKVTEKGKDVELRCDPISGHTALYWYRQSLGQGLEFLIYFQGNSAPDKSGLPSDRFSAERTGGSVSTLTIQRTQQEDSAVYLCASSLAGGYEQYFFGPGTRLLVL.

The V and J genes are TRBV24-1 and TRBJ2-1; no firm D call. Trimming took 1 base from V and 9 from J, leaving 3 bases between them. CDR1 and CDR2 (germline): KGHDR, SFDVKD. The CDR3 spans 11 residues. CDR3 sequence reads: CATSDFSEQFF. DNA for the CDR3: TGTGCCACCAGTGATTTTAGTGAGCAGTTCTTC.

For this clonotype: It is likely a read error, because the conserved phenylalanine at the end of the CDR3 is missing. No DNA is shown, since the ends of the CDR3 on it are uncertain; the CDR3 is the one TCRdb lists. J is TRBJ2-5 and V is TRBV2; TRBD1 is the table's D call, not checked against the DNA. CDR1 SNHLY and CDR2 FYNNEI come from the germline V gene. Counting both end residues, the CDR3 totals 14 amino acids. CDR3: CASSVAPATQTKYL.

CDR3 sequence (DNA): TGTGCCAGCAGCTCACAGGGCCCGTATAGTGGACTTTCCCAGCATTTT. This encodes CASSSQGPYSGLSQHF. This chain uses TRBV7-2 with TRBJ1-5; tentative D call: TRBD1 (6 bases). Deletions cut 4 bases from V and 11 bases from J, with 24 bases between. This CDR3 has 16 amino acids. The V gene's germline CDR1 is SGHTA and CDR2 FQGNSA.

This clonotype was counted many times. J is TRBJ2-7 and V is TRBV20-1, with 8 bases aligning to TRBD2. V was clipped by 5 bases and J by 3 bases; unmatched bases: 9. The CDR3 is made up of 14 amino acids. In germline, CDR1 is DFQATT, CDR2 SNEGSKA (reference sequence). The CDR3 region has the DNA TGCAGTGCTTTACCCGGGACTAGAATCTACGAGCAGTACTTC. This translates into CSALPGTRIYEQYF.

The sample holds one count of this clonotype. The CDR3 coding sequence is TGCGCCAGCAGCCAACCGGGTGTCGTTTATAATTCACCCCTCCACTTT. Translated: CASSQPGVVYNSPLHF. This sequence joins TRBV5-1 and TRBJ1-6; no clear D gene. The CDR3 length is 16 residues. V was cut by 4 bases and J by 4 bases, with 15 bases left in between. The V gene's germline CDR1 is SGHRS and CDR2 YFSETQ.

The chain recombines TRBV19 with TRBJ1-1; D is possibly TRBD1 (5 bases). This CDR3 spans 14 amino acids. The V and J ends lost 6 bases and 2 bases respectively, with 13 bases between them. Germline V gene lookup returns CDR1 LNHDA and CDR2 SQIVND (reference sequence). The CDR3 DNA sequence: TGTGCCAGTAGCTGCTCTGACAGAAACACTGAAGCTTTCTTT. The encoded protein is CASSCSDRNTEAFF.

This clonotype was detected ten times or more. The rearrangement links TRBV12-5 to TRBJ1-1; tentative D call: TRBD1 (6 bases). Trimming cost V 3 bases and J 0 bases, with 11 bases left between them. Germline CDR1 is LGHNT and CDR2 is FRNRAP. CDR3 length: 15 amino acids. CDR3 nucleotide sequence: TGTGCTAGTGGTTTAGCCGGGACAATGAACACTGAAGCTTTCTTT. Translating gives CASGLAGTMNTEAFF.

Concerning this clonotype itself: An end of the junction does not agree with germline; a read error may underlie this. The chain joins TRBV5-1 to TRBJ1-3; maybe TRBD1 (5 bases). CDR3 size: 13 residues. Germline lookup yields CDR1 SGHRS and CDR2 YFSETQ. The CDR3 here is CASSREGGITIYF. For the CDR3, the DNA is TGTGCCAGCAGCAGGGAGGGTGGTATCACCATATATTTT.